This T cell receptor (beta chain) was sequenced for a study of identical twins. Overall study results and limits: The models gave estimates that fell short of the out-of-frame TCR alpha sharing seen in monozygotic twins. Donors were not followed over many years; analysis was cross-sectional.

On this clonotype: What it recognizes is unknown.

Germline lookup yields CDR1 LGHDT and CDR2 YNNKEL (reference sequence). With 0 bases clipped from V and 0 bases from J, the junction kept 5 bases outside the gene matches. The CDR3 extends over 19 amino acids. Template switching added a universal primer binding site, and final cDNA carried unique molecular identifiers. TCRdb used MiXCR to reprocess the 5' RACE reads, holding one entry per CDR3 protein. The top ten clones hold 9% to 15% of a sample with under 450,000 distinct CDR3 sequences, approximately 17% of them seen once. The chain combines TRBV3-1 with TRBJ2-1; 13 positions agree with TRBD2. What was sequenced was naive T cells sorted from blood. This TCR derives from a man in his fifties or sixties in good health. The CDR3 sequence is CASSQDRLAGGSSYNEQFF. The CDR3 DNA follows: TGTGCCAGCAGCCAAGATCGACTAGCGGGAGGATCCTCCTACAATGAGCAGTTCTTC.